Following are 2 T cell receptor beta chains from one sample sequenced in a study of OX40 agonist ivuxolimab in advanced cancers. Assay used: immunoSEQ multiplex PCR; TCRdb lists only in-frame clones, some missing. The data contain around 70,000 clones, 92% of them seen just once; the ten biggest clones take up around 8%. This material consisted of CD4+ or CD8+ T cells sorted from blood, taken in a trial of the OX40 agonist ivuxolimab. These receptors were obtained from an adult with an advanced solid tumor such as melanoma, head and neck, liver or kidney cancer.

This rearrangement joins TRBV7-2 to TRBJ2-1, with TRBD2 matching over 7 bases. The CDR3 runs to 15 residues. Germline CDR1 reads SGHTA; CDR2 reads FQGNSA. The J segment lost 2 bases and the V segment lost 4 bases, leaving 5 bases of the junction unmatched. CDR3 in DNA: TGTGCCAGCAGCTACCGGGACTATGCCTACAATGAGCAGTTCTTC. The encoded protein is CASSYRDYAYNEQFF.

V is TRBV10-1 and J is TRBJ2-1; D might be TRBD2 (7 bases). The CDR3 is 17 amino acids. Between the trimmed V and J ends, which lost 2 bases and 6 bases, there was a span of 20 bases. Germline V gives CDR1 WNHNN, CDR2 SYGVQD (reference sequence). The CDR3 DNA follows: TGCGCCAGCAGTGAGCGGGCGGGGGCGACCCACCTCAATGAGCAGTTCTTC. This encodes CASSERAGATHLNEQFF.